The present TCR beta chain was sequenced within a study of OX40 agonist ivuxolimab in advanced cancers. Study in general: Partial response was recorded in three patients: one hepatocellular carcinoma and two cutaneous melanoma cases. Study-wide points: Dosing at 0.1 to 3.0 mg/kg was accompanied by clonal expansion of CD4+ and CD8+ blood T cells by week 6.

The repertoire was sequenced with immunoSEQ multiplex PCR; TCRdb's copy has only in-frame clones and lacks some. The profile shows fewer than 70,000 clones, 87% of them singletons. About this clone: The antigen is not known.

The cohort excluded patients with autoimmune disease history or systemic immunosuppression. This receptor was identified in an adult with an advanced solid tumor such as melanoma, head and neck, liver or kidney cancer. Specimen: CD4+ or CD8+ T cells sorted from blood, collected in a trial of the OX40 agonist ivuxolimab.

The CDR3 nucleotides read TGCAGCGTTGAATGGCGGGAGCGCCAAGAGACCCAGTACTTC. It specifies CSVEWRERQETQYF. V is TRBV29-1 and J is TRBJ2-5, with 7 bases aligning to TRBD2. Germline-derived CDR1 and CDR2 are SQVTM and ANQGSEA. The CDR3 loop spans 14 amino acids. V lost 2 bases and J lost 1; bases outside the gene matches: 4. The variable domain in full, completed from reference TRBV29-1 and TRBJ2-5, reads SAVISQKPSRDICQRGTSLTIQCQVDSQVTMMFWYRQQPGQSLTLIATANQGSEATYESGFVIDKFPISRPNLTFSTLTVSNMSPEDSSIYLCSVEWRERQETQYFGPGTRLLVL.